This T cell receptor beta chain emerged from a study of blood T cell repertoires in COVID-19. Looking at the study overall: Italy, Spain and the United States were the sources of the convalescent and acute COVID-19 samples. T cells, B-cell-depleted T cells, or PBMCs supplied cDNA or gDNA.

How the authors handled the data: Estimated nucleated cell counts came from reference gene primer amplification. Some clones are missing from TCRdb's copy, which holds only in-frame ones; the method was immunoSEQ multiplex PCR. The V and J calls and clone size were taken over from that table, and D and trimming were inferred from the DNA. Of fewer than 70,000 clones listed, roughly 88% are singletons. Germline values: CDR1 MNHEY, CDR2 SVGEGT. CDR3 length: 15 residues. The V segment lost 2 bases and the J segment 3 bases; nucleotides outside the gene matches: 6. The clonotype was recovered from a human donor in a cohort sampled during active COVID-19. The J gene is TRBJ2-7, the V gene TRBV6-2 or TRBV6-3, with 8 bases aligning to TRBD1. Sequencing was performed on peripheral blood. CDR3: CASSYPDRVIYEQYF. CDR3 nucleotides: TGTGCCAGCAGTTACCCGGACAGGGTTATCTACGAGCAGTACTTC.